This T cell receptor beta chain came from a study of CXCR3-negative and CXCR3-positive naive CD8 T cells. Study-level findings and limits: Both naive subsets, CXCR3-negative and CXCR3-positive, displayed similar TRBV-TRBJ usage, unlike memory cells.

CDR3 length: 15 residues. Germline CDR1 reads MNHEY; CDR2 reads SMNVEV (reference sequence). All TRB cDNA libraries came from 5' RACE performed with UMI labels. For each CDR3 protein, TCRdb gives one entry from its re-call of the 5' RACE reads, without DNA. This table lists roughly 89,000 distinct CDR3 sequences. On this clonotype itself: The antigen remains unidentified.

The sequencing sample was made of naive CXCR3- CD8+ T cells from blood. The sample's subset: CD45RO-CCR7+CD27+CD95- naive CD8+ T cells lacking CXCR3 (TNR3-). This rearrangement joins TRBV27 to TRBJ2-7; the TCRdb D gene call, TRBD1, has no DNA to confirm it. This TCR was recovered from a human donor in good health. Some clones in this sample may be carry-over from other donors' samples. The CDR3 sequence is CASSPQQGTAYEQYF.